The rows below give T cell receptor beta chains drawn from one sample of a study of cytomegalovirus exposure and HLA in healthy donors. The data were produced by immunoSEQ multiplex PCR, yet TCRdb's version contains in-frame clones alone and is incomplete. The sample holds 72,000 or so clones; 55% to 70% are singletons and the top ten take 3%. Sequenced: PBMCs. The source is a woman between 50 and 59 years old in good health and CMV-seronegative. Each CDR3 is given with its conserved first and last residue. Each record gives: D gene, J gene, V gene, clone size, CDR3 protein. D genes are given only for firm matches. Clone size, where shown, is once, few, many, or a class for clones that have expanded.

>TRBD2|TRBJ2-5|TRBV4-3|-
CASSQSVGTSGLGVETQYF
>-|TRBJ1-2|TRBV28|-
CASIGQPNYGYTF
>TRBD1|TRBJ2-7|TRBV7-6|-
CASSLYRTGGSEQYF
>-|TRBJ2-7|TRBV6-5|few
CASSYQRLSSYEQYF
>-|TRBJ2-7|TRBV6-1|-
CASSEAVYEQYF
>-|TRBJ2-7|TRBV19|-
CASSIASSYQGYEQYF
>TRBD1|TRBJ2-5|TRBV7-9|-
CASSLGRTGEETQYF
>TRBD1|TRBJ2-1|TRBV2|-
CASSRTGNYNEQFF
>-|TRBJ2-1|TRBV18|-
CASSPPQGENEQFF
>TRBD1|TRBJ1-5|TRBV6-5|once
CASSRTGGLNQPQHF
>TRBD1|TRBJ1-2|TRBV14|-
CASSQAGTGGSGYTF
>TRBD1|TRBJ2-1|TRBV28|-
CASSSPGTGGIGEQFF
>TRBD2|TRBJ2-6|TRBV2|-
CASSFSGRATIRSGANVLTF
>-|TRBJ1-2|TRBV19|-
CASSITGYGYTF
>-|TRBJ1-2|TRBV4-3|-
CASSQETDTNYGYTF
>-|TRBJ1-5|TRBV18|-
CASSPRRASLGQPQHF
>-|TRBJ1-2|TRBV29-1|-
CSVTKTGPYGYTF
>-|TRBJ2-7|TRBV11-3|-
CASSLGGTYEQYF
>TRBD1|TRBJ1-5|TRBV6-5|once
CASSSDRAPDQPQHF
>TRBD1|TRBJ2-2|TRBV19|-
CASSAGQGAGTGELFF
>TRBD1|TRBJ1-2|TRBV30|few
CARRTGRYGYTF
>TRBD2|TRBJ2-1|TRBV27|few
CASSPLAGGYSEQFF
>TRBD2|TRBJ2-5|TRBV5-4|-
CASSPAGDQETQYF
>TRBD1|TRBJ2-1|TRBV6-5|-
CASSYSWDSHNEQFF
>-|TRBJ2-7|TRBV11-1|-
CASKAQGQTYEQYF
>-|TRBJ1-2|TRBV14|few
CASRRSSTVNYGYTF
>-|TRBJ2-1|TRBV7-9|-
CASSLGSYGGNEQFF
>-|TRBJ2-3|TRBV15|-
CATSRAGEADTQYF
>TRBD1|TRBJ2-7|TRBV10-3|-
CAVLDPGQGFYEQYF
>-|TRBJ2-1|TRBV18|-
CASSPSSDEQFF
>-|TRBJ2-7|TRBV7-2|-
CASSPRGGETHEQYF
>TRBD1|TRBJ1-2|TRBV7-3|few
CASSLGQGGGYTF
>-|TRBJ2-1|TRBV5-1|-
CASCRDLVVYEQFF
>-|TRBJ2-5|TRBV15|-
CATSRGRQDETQYF
>-|TRBJ2-5|TRBV20-1|-
CSAPSVETQYF
>-|TRBJ2-7|TRBV15|-
CATSGGGSSYEQYF
>-|TRBJ2-1|TRBV5-8|medium-sized
CASSLASSYNEQFF
>-|TRBJ2-3|TRBV29-1|-
CSVAEGLTDTQYF
>TRBD1|TRBJ1-1|TRBV19|few
CASTPGQRNTEAFF
>-|TRBJ2-1|TRBV28|-
CASSFQGSYNEQFF
>TRBD1|TRBJ2-7|TRBV7-8|-
CASSQAGQVFYEQYF